The clone carrying this T cell receptor (beta chain) was seen more than once but under ten times. V lost 6 bases to trimming and J lost 4 bases, with 12 bases between them. This CDR3 is built from 13 residues. Unique molecular identifiers were used in preparing the TCRbeta library. A single record per CDR3 protein comes from TCRdb applying MiXCR to the PCR reads. The sample contains approximately 44,000 distinct CDR3 sequences, under 6.5% of which appear only once. The sample originates from a study of T-cell reconstitution after alpha-beta-depleted transplantation in children. The sequencing used PBMCs, mostly from graft donor cells, collected 60 days after TCRalphabeta/CD19-depleted stem cell transplant. The chain links TRBV12-3 or TRBV12-4 to TRBJ1-1; the D gene is possibly TRBD1 (5 bases). This sequence was found in a female patient aged 2-9 years who had a stem cell transplant for aplastic anemia, so the T cells may come from the graft donor. The CDR3: CASSSRGGTEAFF. The CDR3 region has the DNA TGTGCCAGCAGCTCCCGGGGCGGCACTGAAGCTTTCTTT.